Detailed here is one T cell receptor beta chain. Its antigen is currently not known. No base quality information exists; no much larger clone differs at one position. The germline V gene encodes CDR1 MDHEN and CDR2 SYDVKM. V is pruned by 4 bases and J by 7 bases, leaving 11 bases of the junction without a gene match. The CDR3, cysteine through phenylalanine, is 16 amino acids long. The only DNA kept is the CDR3, 48 bases in frame from the first base. TCRbeta CDR3 regions were amplified from genomic DNA using the immunoSEQ Assay, a bias-controlled multiplex PCR. The paper's data handling went like this. Within the assay, amplification of reference gene primers was used to estimate how many nucleated cells each sample contained. To quantify the absolute abundance of each unique TCRbeta CDR3 rearrangement, sequence reads were collapsed and filtered. For each sample, productive Simpson clonality was calculated by taking the square root of Simpson's diversity index across productive rearrangements. This is the immuneACCESS table as TCRdb keeps it, with only in-frame sequences that have V and J called. A part of the clones is gone; compared with another copy, unresolved V genes explain less than half, and the rest is unexplained. Clone size and V and J calls were adopted from that table, with D and trimming inferred from the DNA. This sample has about 22,000 clones in its table, and 80% to 90% of those were observed once. The top ten hold approximately 25% of the sample.

The data belong to a study of blood T cell repertoires in COVID-19 (dated by TCRdb to about 2020). Regarding the study in general: Samples covering the acute and convalescent phases of COVID-19 were provided by collaborators in the United States, Italy and Spain. The repertoires were released in a freely available public database meant as a resource for research on the immune response to SARS-CoV-2. The prospective study material was composed of cDNA or gDNA derived from T cells, B-cell-depleted T cells, or PBMCs. Where HLA class I and class II types were available, the types were taken from metadata supplied by the sample provider, not from assay-based typing. A de-identified subject ID, COVID-19 status, age in years and sex were almost always included in the sample metadata. The dataset comprised deeply sampled blood TCRbeta repertoires from subjects exposed to, actively infected with, or recovered from COVID-19. The samples were drawn from the first 160 participants of the ongoing ImmuneRACE study and from roughly 1,300 subjects provided by 6 global collaborators. Results and caveats for the whole study, not just this receptor: How much clinical and demographic metadata was included differed by source and by participant, and the metadata was provided uncurated.

Whole blood was collected in K2EDTA tubes by collaborating institutions according to the institutions' own protocols. For TCRbeta analysis, collaborators shipped samples in one of three forms: frozen whole blood, isolated PBMCs, or DNA extracted from either of those sample types. The chain is encoded by TRBV28 joined to TRBJ2-1, and 9 bases in between align with TRBD2. The source is a human donor with active COVID-19. The donor label of this sample is uncertain. The material sequenced was peripheral blood. The CDR3 here reads CASSSPGTSMRNEQFF. Here is the DNA: TGTGCCAGCAGTTCCCCCGGGACTAGCATGAGGAATGAGCAGTTCTTC.